The 4 T cell receptor beta chains below come from one sample, sequenced in a study of blood T cell repertoires in COVID-19. The table came from immunoSEQ multiplex PCR; TCRdb's copy has only in-frame clones and leaves some out. The sample lists around 71,000 clones, approximately 89% seen once, with 1.5% to 2.5% in the top ten. Source material: peripheral blood. The source is a woman between 55 and 75 years old with acute or convalescent COVID-19.

V gene TRBV5-4 combines with J gene TRBJ1-2; perhaps TRBD1 as D (6 bases). The CDR3 length is 14 residues. Trimming removed 5 bases at V and 3 bases at J, with 14 bases between. Germline V gives CDR1 SGHNT, CDR2 YYREEE (reference sequence). For the CDR3, the DNA is TGTGCCAGCAGTACCGGGACACGGGACTATGGCTACACCTTC. Translating it yields CASSTGTRDYGYTF.

The V call is TRBV5-5, the J call TRBJ1-4; D ambiguous. The CDR3 consists of 14 residues. V was cut by 5 bases and J by 2 bases, with 10 bases left in between. The germline CDR1 and CDR2 sequences are SGHKS and YYEKEE (reference sequence). DNA of the CDR3: TGTGCCAGCAGTTTAGAGTACACTAATGAAAAACTGTTTTTT. Its translation: CASSLEYTNEKLFF.

The chain joins TRBV28 to TRBJ1-2; weak D call: TRBD1 (5 bases). The CDR3 runs to 14 residues. CDR1 and CDR2 (germline): MDHEN, SYDVKM. V gave up 3 bases and J gave up 2 bases, with 10 bases separating them. CDR3 sequence reads: CASSFGAGNYGYTF. As DNA, the CDR3 is TGTGCCAGCAGTTTTGGGGCAGGAAACTATGGCTACACCTTC.

The chain combines TRBV28 with TRBJ1-4; D perhaps matches TRBD1 (5 bases). The CDR3 covers 15 residues. V lost 7 bases and J 5 bases, leaving 17 bases between the germline ends. CDR1 MDHEN and CDR2 SYDVKM come from the germline V gene. The CDR3 DNA follows: TGTGCCAGCACCCAACCGGCCCCAGGGAATGAAAAACTGTTTTTT. The encoded protein is CASTQPAPGNEKLFF.